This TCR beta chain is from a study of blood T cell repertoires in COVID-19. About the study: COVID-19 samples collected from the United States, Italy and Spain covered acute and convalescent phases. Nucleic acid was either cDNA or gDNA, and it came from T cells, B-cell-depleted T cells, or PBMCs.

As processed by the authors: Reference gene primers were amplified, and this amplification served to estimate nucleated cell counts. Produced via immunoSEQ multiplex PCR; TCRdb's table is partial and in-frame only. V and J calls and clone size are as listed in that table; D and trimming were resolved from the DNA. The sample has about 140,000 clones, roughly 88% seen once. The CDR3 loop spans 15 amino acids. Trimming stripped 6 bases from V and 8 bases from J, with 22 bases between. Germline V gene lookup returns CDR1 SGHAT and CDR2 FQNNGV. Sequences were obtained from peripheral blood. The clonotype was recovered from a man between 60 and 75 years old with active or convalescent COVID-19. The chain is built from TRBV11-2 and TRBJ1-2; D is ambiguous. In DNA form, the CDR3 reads TGTGCCAGCAGTCGCCCAACAGTCGGAGCGGGCGGCTACACCTTC. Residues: CASSRPTVGAGGYTF.